Listed below are T cell receptor beta chains from one sample, sequenced in a study of blood T cell repertoires in COVID-19. Generated by immunoSEQ multiplex PCR, the TCRdb table keeps only in-frame clones and is missing some. Of tens of thousands of clones listed, approximately 91% are singletons. Sequenced: peripheral blood. Receptor source: a woman in her forties or fifties with active or convalescent COVID-19. The CDR3 runs from the conserved cysteine through the conserved F or W. The D gene is left open where the match is weak. Only part of the rows carry a size: once, few, many, or a class if the clone is expanded.

j_gene,abundance,d_gene,v_gene,CDR3aa,CDR3nt
TRBJ1-2,once,NA,TRBV29-1,CSVSGGATYGYTF,TGCAGCGTTAGCGGGGGGGCAACATATGGCTACACCTTC
TRBJ1-1,NA,NA,TRBV9,CASSVAWADSEAFF,TGTGCCAGCAGCGTAGCCTGGGCGGACAGTGAAGCTTTCTTT
TRBJ1-2,NA,NA,TRBV3-1/TRBV3-2,CASSQSQGYGYTF,TGTGCCAGCAGCCAGTCTCAGGGTTATGGCTACACCTTC
TRBJ1-1,NA,NA,TRBV27,CASSLQGRDTEAFF,TGTGCCAGCAGTTTACAGGGCCGGGACACTGAAGCTTTCTTT
TRBJ2-2,NA,TRBD2,TRBV10-1,CASTSGNTGELFF,TGCGCCAGCACTAGCGGTAACACCGGGGAGCTGTTTTTT
TRBJ2-1,NA,TRBD2,TRBV5-5,CASSLWLAGRGQFF,TGTGCCAGCAGCTTGTGGCTAGCGGGCAGGGGGCAGTTCTTC
TRBJ2-5,NA,TRBD2,TRBV3-1/TRBV3-2,CASSQSSGRAKETQYF,TGTGCCAGCAGCCAATCGAGCGGGAGGGCGAAAGAGACCCAGTACTTC
TRBJ1-5,NA,NA,TRBV3-1/TRBV3-2,CASSQGGTNSNQPQHF,TGTGCCAGCAGCCAAGGGGGGACAAATAGCAATCAGCCCCAGCATTTT
TRBJ2-5,NA,TRBD1,TRBV7-8,CASRPATGSETQYF,TGTGCCAGCAGACCTGCGACAGGGTCAGAGACCCAGTACTTC
TRBJ1-5,few,NA,TRBV2,CASRTEGGNQPQHF,TGTGCCAGCAGAACTGAGGGAGGGAATCAGCCCCAGCATTTT
TRBJ2-4,NA,NA,TRBV9,CASSVDERSVQYF,TGTGCCAGCAGCGTAGACGAACGGAGTGTTCAGTACTTC
TRBJ2-7,NA,TRBD2,TRBV13,CASSFPSGETYEQYF,TGTGCCAGCAGCTTCCCTAGCGGCGAAACCTACGAGCAGTACTTC
TRBJ2-3,once,TRBD2,TRBV19,CASSSRAGVPDTQYF,TGTGCCAGTAGTAGTCGTGCGGGAGTTCCAGATACGCAGTATTTT
TRBJ2-7,NA,TRBD2,TRBV7-6,CASSLDPGLAISEQYF,TGTGCCAGCAGCTTAGATCCGGGACTAGCGATTAGCGAGCAGTACTTC
TRBJ1-6,NA,NA,TRBV5-4,CASSQSVTRGNSPLHF,TGTGCCAGCAGCCAAAGTGTAACACGGGGGAATTCACCCCTCCACTTT
TRBJ2-6,few,NA,TRBV11-2,CASSLLGSGANVLTF,TGTGCCAGCAGCCTACTTGGCTCTGGGGCCAACGTCCTGACTTTC
TRBJ2-3,NA,TRBD2,TRBV5-4,CASSLAGVTDTQYF,TGTGCCAGCAGCTTAGCGGGAGTAACAGATACGCAGTATTTT
TRBJ1-5,NA,NA,TRBV19,CASSIGPVGNQPQHF,TGTGCCAGTAGTATAGGTCCAGTGGGCAATCAGCCCCAGCATTTT
TRBJ2-4,NA,NA,TRBV3-1/TRBV3-2,CASSQRLWGSKNIQYF,TGTGCCAGCAGCCAACGGCTGTGGGGCTCCAAAAACATTCAGTACTTC
TRBJ2-5,NA,TRBD1,TRBV9,CASSAGDRVSLETQYF,TGTGCCAGCAGCGCCGGGGACAGGGTATCTCTGGAGACCCAGTACTTC
TRBJ2-1,NA,TRBD1,TRBV10-3,CAIMGQGTYNEQFF,TGTGCCATCATGGGACAGGGGACTTACAATGAGCAGTTCTTC
TRBJ2-2,NA,TRBD2,TRBV7-6,CASSSGLAGVLNTGELFF,TGTGCCAGCAGCTCAGGACTAGCGGGAGTCTTGAACACCGGGGAGCTGTTTTTT
TRBJ1-6,once,NA,TRBV29-1,CSVAEGPGSPLHF,TGCAGCGTTGCCGAGGGTCCAGGCTCACCCCTCCACTTT
TRBJ1-1,NA,TRBD1,TRBV5-1,CASSPSTGMNTEAFF,TGCGCCAGCAGCCCGTCGACAGGGATGAACACTGAAGCTTTCTTT
TRBJ2-7,NA,NA,TRBV19,CASSIAPGHPYEQYF,TGTGCCAGTAGTATCGCACCGGGACACCCCTACGAGCAGTACTTC
TRBJ1-4,NA,NA,TRBV19,CASSIRLAEKLFF,TGTGCCAGTAGTATCAGGTTGGCCGAAAAACTGTTTTTT
TRBJ1-4,NA,TRBD1,TRBV5-1,CASSSGQANEKLFF,TGCGCCAGCAGCTCGGGACAGGCTAATGAAAAACTGTTTTTT
TRBJ2-5,NA,NA,TRBV27,CASSFRGMQTQYF,TGTGCCAGCAGTTTCCGGGGGATGCAGACCCAGTACTTC
TRBJ2-3,NA,TRBD2,TRBV11-3,CASSLGASGRGDTQYF,TGTGCCAGCAGCTTAGGGGCTAGCGGGAGAGGAGATACGCAGTATTTT